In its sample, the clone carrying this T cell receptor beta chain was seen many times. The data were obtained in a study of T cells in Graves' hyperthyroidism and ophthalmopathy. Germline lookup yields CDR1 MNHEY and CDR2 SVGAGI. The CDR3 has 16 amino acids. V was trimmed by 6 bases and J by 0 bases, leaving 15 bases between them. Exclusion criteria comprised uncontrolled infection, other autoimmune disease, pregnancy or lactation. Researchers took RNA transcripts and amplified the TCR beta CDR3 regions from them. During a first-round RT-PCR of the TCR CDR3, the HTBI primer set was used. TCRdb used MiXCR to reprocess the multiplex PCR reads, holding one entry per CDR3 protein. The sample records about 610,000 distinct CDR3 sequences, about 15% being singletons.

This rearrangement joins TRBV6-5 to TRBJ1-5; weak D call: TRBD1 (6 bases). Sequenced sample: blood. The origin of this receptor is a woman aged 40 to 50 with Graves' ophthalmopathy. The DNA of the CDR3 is TGTGCCAGCAGACCTGGACAGTCCTATAGCAATCAGCCCCAGCATTTT. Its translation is CASRPGQSYSNQPQHF.